What follows is one T cell receptor (beta chain) and its context. With 4 bases removed from V and 2 bases from J, the gap between germline ends came to 17 bases. CDR1 SGHDT and CDR2 YYEEEE come from the germline V gene. The CDR3 has 16 residues. This record comes from a study of graft-versus-host responses after intestinal transplantation. About the study: Isolated intestinal, liver-intestinal, or multivisceral transplants had been given to the recipients. After anti-thymocyte globulin induction, recipients took tacrolimus and steroids for about 3 years.

Produced via immunoSEQ multiplex PCR; TCRdb's table is partial and in-frame only. This sample carries about 24,000 clones, about 40% of them seen once, and the ten largest clones take about 0.66%. Study conclusions and caveats: Allografts of one patient group, those with graft-donor T cell macrochimerism, had high graft-versus-host to host-versus-graft clonal ratios.

This TCR was sampled from a human patient who received an intestinal transplant. The starting material was alloreactive CD4+ T cells from a mixed lymphocyte reaction culture, obtained before intestinal transplant. The subset: CFSE-low proliferating T cells sorted from roughly 6-day pre-transplant mixed lymphocyte reaction (GvH or HvG direction). The J gene is TRBJ2-3, the V gene TRBV5-6; tentative D call: TRBD1 (6 bases). The CDR3 DNA follows: TGTGCCAGCAGCCCGAGGACAGTGCGAACCACAGATACGCAGTATTTT. This encodes CASSPRTVRTTDTQYF.